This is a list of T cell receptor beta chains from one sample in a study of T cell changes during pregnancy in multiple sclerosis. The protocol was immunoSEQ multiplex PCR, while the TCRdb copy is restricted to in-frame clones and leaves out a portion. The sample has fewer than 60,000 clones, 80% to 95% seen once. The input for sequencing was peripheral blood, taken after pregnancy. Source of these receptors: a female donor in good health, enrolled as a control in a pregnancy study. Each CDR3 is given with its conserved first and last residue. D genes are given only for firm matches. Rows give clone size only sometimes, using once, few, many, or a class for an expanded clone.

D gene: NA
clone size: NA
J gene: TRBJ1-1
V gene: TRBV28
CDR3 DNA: TGTGCCAGCAGTTCCGGACACCTCAACACTGAAGCTTTCTTT
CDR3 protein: CASSSGHLNTEAFF

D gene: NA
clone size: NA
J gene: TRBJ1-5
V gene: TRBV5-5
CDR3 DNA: TGTGCCAGCAGCCTTGGCAGGGGTGATTTCAATCAGCCCCAGCATTTT
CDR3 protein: CASSLGRGDFNQPQHF

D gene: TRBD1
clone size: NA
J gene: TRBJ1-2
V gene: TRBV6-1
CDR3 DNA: TGTGCCAGCAGTACAACCGGGACAGGCTCCTATGGCTACACCTTC
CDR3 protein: CASSTTGTGSYGYTF

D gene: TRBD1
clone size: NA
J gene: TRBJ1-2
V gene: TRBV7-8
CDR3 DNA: TGTGCCAGCAGCCACCGGGACAGAAACTATGGCTACACCTTC
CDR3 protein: CASSHRDRNYGYTF

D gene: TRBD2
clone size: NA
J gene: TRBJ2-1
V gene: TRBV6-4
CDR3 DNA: TGTGCCAGCAGAAAAAGCCCGGGACTAGCGGGGCCCCCCTCCTACAATGAGCAGTTCTTC
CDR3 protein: CASRKSPGLAGPPSYNEQFF

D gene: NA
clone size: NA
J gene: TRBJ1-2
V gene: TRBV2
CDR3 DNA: TGTGCCAGCATCCGCTCGGCGGACTATGGCTACACCTTC
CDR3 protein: CASIRSADYGYTF

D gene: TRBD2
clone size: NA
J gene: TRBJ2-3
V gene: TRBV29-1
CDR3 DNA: TGCAGCGTTGCTGGACTAGCGGGGTTTACGCAGTATTTT
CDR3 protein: CSVAGLAGFTQYF

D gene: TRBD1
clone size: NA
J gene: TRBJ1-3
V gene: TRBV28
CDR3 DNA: TGTGCCAGCAGTTCTGTAGGACAGGGACGAGGAAACACCATATATTTT
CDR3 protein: CASSSVGQGRGNTIYF

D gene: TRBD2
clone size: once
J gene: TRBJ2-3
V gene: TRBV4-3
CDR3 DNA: TGCGCCAGCAGCCAAGGGGGTAGCGGGATGGGTACAGATACGCAGTATTTT
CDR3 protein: CASSQGGSGMGTDTQYF

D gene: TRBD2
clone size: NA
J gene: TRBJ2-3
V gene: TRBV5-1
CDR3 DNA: TGCGCCAGCAGCCCGGGGGGGCCAGGCACAGATACGCAGTATTTT
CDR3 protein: CASSPGGPGTDTQYF

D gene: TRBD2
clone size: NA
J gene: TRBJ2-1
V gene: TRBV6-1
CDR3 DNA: TGTGCCAGCAGTGAAGGACTAGCTGAGGTGAATGAGCAGTTCTTC
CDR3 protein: CASSEGLAEVNEQFF

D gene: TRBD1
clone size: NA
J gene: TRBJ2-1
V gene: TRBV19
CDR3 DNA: TGTGCCAGTAGAGTAACAGGGGGCGTAAGGCCATACAATGAGCAGTTCTTC
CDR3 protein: CASRVTGGVRPYNEQFF

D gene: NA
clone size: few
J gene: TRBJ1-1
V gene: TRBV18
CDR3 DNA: TGTGCCAGCTCACCACATATGAACACTGAAGCTTTCTTT
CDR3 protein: CASSPHMNTEAFF

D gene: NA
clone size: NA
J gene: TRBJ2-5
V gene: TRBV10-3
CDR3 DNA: TGTGCCATCCGAGAAAGCTTACAAGAGACCCAGTACTTC
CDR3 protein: CAIRESLQETQYF

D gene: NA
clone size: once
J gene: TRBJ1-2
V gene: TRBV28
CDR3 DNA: TGTGCCAGCAGCCCGTCGACAGTTAACTATGGCTACACCTTC
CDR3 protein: CASSPSTVNYGYTF

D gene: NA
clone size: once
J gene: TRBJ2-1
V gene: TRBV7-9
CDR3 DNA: TGTGCCAGCAGCTTAAATAGGGCAGGGGTGAATGAGCAGTTCTTC
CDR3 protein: CASSLNRAGVNEQFF

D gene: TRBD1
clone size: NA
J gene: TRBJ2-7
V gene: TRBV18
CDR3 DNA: TGTGCCAGCTCACCACCCCGACAGGGAGAAAAGTACTTC
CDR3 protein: CASSPPRQGEKYF

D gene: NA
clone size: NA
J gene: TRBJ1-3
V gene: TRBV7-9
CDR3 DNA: TGTGCCAGCAGCTTGCCGGGTCTCTCCGGCTCTGGAAACACCATATATTTT
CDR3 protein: CASSLPGLSGSGNTIYF

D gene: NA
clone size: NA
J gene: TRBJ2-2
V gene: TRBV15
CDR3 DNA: TGTGCCACCAGGATTGGAGGAGTCGCCGGGGAGCTGTTTTTT
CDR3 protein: CATRIGGVAGELFF

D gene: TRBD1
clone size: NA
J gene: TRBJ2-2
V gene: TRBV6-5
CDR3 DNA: TGTGCCAGCACTGCGTGGACAGGCACCGGGGAGCTGTTTTTT
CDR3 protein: CASTAWTGTGELFF

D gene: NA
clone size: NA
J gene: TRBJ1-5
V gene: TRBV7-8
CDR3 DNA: TGTGCCAGCAGCTTTCTGAGCTTAGCGTCTCTAAGGGGGACCGGGCAGCCCCAGCATTTT
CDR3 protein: CASSFLSLASLRGTGQPQHF

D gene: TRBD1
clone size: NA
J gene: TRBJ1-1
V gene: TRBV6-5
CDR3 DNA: TGTGCCAGCAGAACAGGGACAGGACTTACTGAAGCTTTCTTT
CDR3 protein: CASRTGTGLTEAFF

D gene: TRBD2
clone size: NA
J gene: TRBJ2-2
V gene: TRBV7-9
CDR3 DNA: TGTGCCAGCAGCTCCAGCGTAGCCGGGACGGGGGGCACCGGGGAGCTGTTTTTT
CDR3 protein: CASSSSVAGTGGTGELFF

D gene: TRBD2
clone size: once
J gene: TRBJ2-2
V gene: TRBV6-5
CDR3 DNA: TGTGCCAGCAGTAGACTAGCGGGGGTCACCGGGGAGCTGTTTTTT
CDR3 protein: CASSRLAGVTGELFF

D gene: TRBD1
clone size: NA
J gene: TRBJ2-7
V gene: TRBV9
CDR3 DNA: TGTGCCAGCAGCGCCCGAGGGACAGGGGGCTACGAGCAGTACTTC
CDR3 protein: CASSARGTGGYEQYF

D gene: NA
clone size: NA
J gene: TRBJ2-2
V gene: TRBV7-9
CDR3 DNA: TGTGCCAGCAGCTTACTGAGTGACGGGGAGCTGTTTTTT
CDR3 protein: CASSLLSDGELFF

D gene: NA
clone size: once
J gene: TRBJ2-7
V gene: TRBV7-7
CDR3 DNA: TGTGCCAGCAGCTTTGCCGGGAGCCACGAGCAGTACTTC
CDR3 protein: CASSFAGSHEQYF

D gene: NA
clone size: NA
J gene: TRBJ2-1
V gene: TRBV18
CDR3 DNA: TGTGCCAGCTCACCCCCGGTCAGGGAGCAGTTCTTC
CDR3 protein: CASSPPVREQFF

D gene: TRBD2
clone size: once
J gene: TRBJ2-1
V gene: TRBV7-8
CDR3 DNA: TGTGCCAGCAGCTTAATGGCAGTAGCGGGGGGTAACAATGAGCAGTTCTTC
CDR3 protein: CASSLMAVAGGNNEQFF

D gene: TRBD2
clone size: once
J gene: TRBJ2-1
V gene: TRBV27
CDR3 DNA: TGTGCCAGCAGCCTAGCGGGAAATTACAATGAGCAGTTCTTC
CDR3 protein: CASSLAGNYNEQFF

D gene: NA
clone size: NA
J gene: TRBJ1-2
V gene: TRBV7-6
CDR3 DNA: TGTGCCAGCAGCCAGGACAGAAACTATGGCTACACCTTC
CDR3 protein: CASSQDRNYGYTF

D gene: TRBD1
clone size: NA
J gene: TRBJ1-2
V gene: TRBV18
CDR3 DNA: TGTGCCAGCTCACCAGCGGGACAGAACTATGGCTACACCTTC
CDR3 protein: CASSPAGQNYGYTF

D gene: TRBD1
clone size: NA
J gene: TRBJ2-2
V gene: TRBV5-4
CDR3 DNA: TGTGCCAGCAGCTTGGAGACAGGGTATTCCGGGGAGCTGTTTTTT
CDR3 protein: CASSLETGYSGELFF

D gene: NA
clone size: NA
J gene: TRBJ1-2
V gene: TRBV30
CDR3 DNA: TGTACCCTTGACAGAAACTATGGCTACACCTTC
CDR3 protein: CTLDRNYGYTF

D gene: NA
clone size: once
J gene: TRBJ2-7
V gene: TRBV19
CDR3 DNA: TGTGCCAGTAGTATGGCCTTGGGGGGATACGAGCAGTACTTC
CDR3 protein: CASSMALGGYEQYF

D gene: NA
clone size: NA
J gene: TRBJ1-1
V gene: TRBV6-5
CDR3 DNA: TGTGCCAGCAGTTACTCCCCCTGGGGGGACACTGAAGCTTTCTTT
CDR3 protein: CASSYSPWGDTEAFF

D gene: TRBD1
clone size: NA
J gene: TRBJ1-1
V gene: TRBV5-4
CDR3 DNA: TGTGCCAGCAGCTCCCCGGGACAGGGGAAGGGTGAAGCTTTCTTT
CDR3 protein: CASSSPGQGKGEAFF

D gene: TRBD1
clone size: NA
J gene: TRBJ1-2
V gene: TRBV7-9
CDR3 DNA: TGTGCCAGCAGCCAAGACGGACAGGCCCTTGGCTACACCTTC
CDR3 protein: CASSQDGQALGYTF

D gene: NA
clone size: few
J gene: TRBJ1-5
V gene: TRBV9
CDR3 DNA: TGTGCCAGCAGCGCCGGGACTAATCAGCCCCAGCATTTT
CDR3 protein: CASSAGTNQPQHF

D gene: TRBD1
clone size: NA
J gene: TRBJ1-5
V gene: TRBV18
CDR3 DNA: TGTGCCAGCTCACTTGGGACAGGGGACCAGCCCCAGCATTTT
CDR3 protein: CASSLGTGDQPQHF

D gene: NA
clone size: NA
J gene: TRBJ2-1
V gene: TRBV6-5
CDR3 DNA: TGTGCCAGCAGTTACACACCCGGGAACAGGGGGGGTGAGCAGTTCTTC
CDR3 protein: CASSYTPGNRGGEQFF

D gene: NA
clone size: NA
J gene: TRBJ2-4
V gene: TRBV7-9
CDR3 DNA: TGTGCCAGCAGCTTTTCAGATCTAGCCAAAAACATTCAGTACTTC
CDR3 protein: CASSFSDLAKNIQYF

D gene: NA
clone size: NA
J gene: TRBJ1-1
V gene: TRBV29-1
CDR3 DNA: TGCAGCGTCGAAGGGGCCGCGCCTCGAACAACTGAAGCTTTCTTT
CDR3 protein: CSVEGAAPRTTEAFF

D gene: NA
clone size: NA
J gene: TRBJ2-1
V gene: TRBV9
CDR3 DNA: TGTGCCAGCAGCGTAGATCGGTTGAGCTCCTACAATGAGCAGTTCTTC
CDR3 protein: CASSVDRLSSYNEQFF

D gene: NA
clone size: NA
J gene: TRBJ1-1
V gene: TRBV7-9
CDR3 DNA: TGTGCCAGCAGCTTATTCGGAGGGGAGACTGAAGCTTTCTTT
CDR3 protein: CASSLFGGETEAFF

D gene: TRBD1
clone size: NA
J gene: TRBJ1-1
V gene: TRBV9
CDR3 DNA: TGTGCCAGCAGCGTAGAGGGGGCGCTGGGGACTGAAGCTTTCTTT
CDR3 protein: CASSVEGALGTEAFF

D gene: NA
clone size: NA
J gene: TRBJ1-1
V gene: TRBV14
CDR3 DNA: TGTGCCAGCAGCTTTGGACGGGGTGAAGCTTTCTTT
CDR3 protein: CASSFGRGEAFF